These 5 T cell receptor beta chains came from one sample sequenced in a study of T cells in Graves' hyperthyroidism and ophthalmopathy. TCR beta CDR3 region amplification was performed from RNA transcripts. Researchers ran a first-round RT-PCR on the TCR CDR3 using the HTBI primer set. A single record per CDR3 protein comes from TCRdb applying MiXCR to the multiplex PCR reads. The repertoire includes about 540,000 distinct CDR3 sequences, around 42% of them detected once, and about 8.3% sits in the top ten. The specimen sequenced was peripheral blood or thyroid tissue (not recorded which). The origin of the receptors is a woman aged 18-29 years with Graves' hyperthyroidism.

This clonotype was counted a single time. The CDR3 carries no conserved terminal phenylalanine or tryptophan, so it likely arises from a read error. Because the CDR3's place on the DNA is in doubt, the DNA is left out and the CDR3 is given as listed by TCRdb. The chain combines TRBV29-1 with TRBJ1-1; TRBD1, the table's D call, was not compared with the DNA. The germline V gene encodes CDR1 SQVTM and CDR2 ANQGSEA. Termini included, the CDR3 measures 8 amino acids. The CDR3 sequence is CSVAGTLS.

This clonotype was seen a few times. The CDR3 DNA sequence: TGTGCCAGCAGCCCCCGGCCCCAGGGGATACGGAATGGCTACACCTTC. Protein sequence: CASSPRPQGIRNGYTF. V is TRBV7-6 and J is TRBJ1-2; tentatively, D is TRBD1 (6 bases). V was shortened by 5 bases and J by 6 bases, with 22 bases between the two germline ends. The germline gives CDR1 SGHVS, CDR2 FNYEAQ. The CDR3 is 16 residues long.

This clonotype has more than one count but fewer than ten. This chain joins TRBV12-3 or TRBV12-4 and TRBJ2-3, with 8 nucleotides matching TRBD2. This CDR3 is 15 amino acids long. V was pared by 6 bases and J by 2 bases, with 7 bases of the junction left unmatched. The CDR3 coding sequence is TGTGCCAGCAGCTCCCTGGGACTAGTCACAGATACGCAGTATTTT. This gives the protein CASSSLGLVTDTQYF.

This clonotype was seen at least ten times. V gene TRBV6-2 or TRBV6-3 combines with J gene TRBJ1-2; TRBD1 agrees at 8 bases. The CDR3 loop spans 11 amino acids. Germline assignment: CDR1 MNHEY and CDR2 SVGEGT. J was trimmed by 7 bases and V by 10 bases; bases with no gene match: 5. The CDR3 nucleotides read TGTGCCACTACAGGGGGAGGTGGCTACACCTTC. Amino acids: CATTGGGGYTF.

This sequence joins TRBV5-8 and TRBJ2-7; D perhaps matches TRBD2 (5 bases). The CDR3 totals 14 residues. Looked up from germline, CDR1 is SGHTS and CDR2 is YDEGEE. Trimming stripped 4 bases from V and 3 bases from J, with 14 bases between. For the CDR3, the DNA is TGTGCCAGCAGCCCGGACTCCCGGCTCTACGAGCAGTACTTC. This gives the protein CASSPDSRLYEQYF.